A selection of T cell receptor beta chains follows, all from one sample in a study of blood T cells in healthy people across ages. A single record per CDR3 protein comes from TCRdb applying MiXCR to the 5' RACE reads. The sample carries hundreds of thousands of distinct CDR3 sequences, around a fifth recorded once. The material sequenced was blood. Every receptor here comes from a man aged 65 to 85 in good health. CDR3s include the opening cysteine and the closing phenylalanine or tryptophan. Fields, in order: V gene, J gene, D gene, clone size, CDR3 protein, CDR3 DNA. The D gene is left open where the match is weak. Expanded clones are given a class, and other clones once, few, many or no size at all.

TRBV5-1	TRBJ2-1	TRBD2	-	CASSLGTSREQFF	TGCGCCAGCAGCTTGGGGACTAGTCGTGAGCAGTTCTTC
TRBV10-3	TRBJ2-1	-	many	CAISEIGNEQFF	TGTGCCATCAGTGAGATCGGAAATGAGCAGTTCTTC
TRBV3-1	TRBJ2-1	-	many	CASSHRTWDEQFF	TGTGCCAGCAGCCACCGGACTTGGGATGAGCAGTTCTTC
TRBV7-7	TRBJ2-5	-	few	CASSLRADGRETQYF	TGTGCTAGCAGCTTAAGAGCGGATGGTCGGGAGACCCAGTACTTC
TRBV6-5	TRBJ2-1	TRBD1	few	CASSQQRTGPGEQFF	TGTGCCAGCAGCCAACAACGGACAGGGCCGGGTGAGCAGTTCTTC
TRBV3-1	TRBJ2-1	TRBD2	few	CASSQDGGRHNEQFF	TGTGCCAGCAGCCAAGATGGCGGGAGACACAATGAGCAGTTCTTC
TRBV28	TRBJ2-5	TRBD2	few	CASTISGTSEKETQYF	TGTGCCAGCACCATCTCCGGGACTAGCGAGAAAGAGACCCAGTACTTC
TRBV19	TRBJ1-1	TRBD1	few	CASIRPQGAYTEAFF	TGTGCCAGTATCAGACCTCAGGGGGCGTACACTGAAGCTTTCTTT
TRBV3-1	TRBJ2-7	TRBD2	few	CASSQDKGTSNEQYF	TGTGCCAGCAGCCAAGATAAGGGGACTAGCAACGAGCAGTACTTC
TRBV7-6	TRBJ2-5	-	-	CASSAGVVGETQYF	TGTGCCAGCAGCGCTGGGGTGGTTGGGGAGACCCAGTACTTC
TRBV15	TRBJ1-4	-	-	CATSRNPEGNEKLFF	TGTGCCACCAGCAGAAACCCCGAGGGAAATGAAAAACTGTTTTTT
TRBV6-1	TRBJ2-3	TRBD1	few	CATRRDRGGTDTQYF	TGTGCCACCCGCCGGGACAGGGGTGGCACAGATACGCAGTATTTT
TRBV9	TRBJ2-1	TRBD2	-	CAGSVASLAGGTYNEQFF	TGTGCCGGCAGCGTAGCTTCGCTAGCGGGAGGGACCTACAATGAGCAGTTCTTC
TRBV20-1	TRBJ2-1	-	many	CSAPRPGEQFF	TGCAGTGCTCCCCGTCCCGGGGAGCAGTTCTTC
TRBV27	TRBJ1-5	-	-	CASRQASGNQPQHF	TGTGCCAGCAGGCAAGCTTCAGGCAATCAGCCCCAGCATTTT
TRBV20-1	TRBJ2-2	TRBD2	few	CSARSTSGRPNTGELFF	TGCAGTGCTAGGTCGACTAGCGGGAGGCCCAACACCGGGGAGCTGTTTTTT
TRBV9	TRBJ2-4	-	-	CASSPSGGLSKNIQYF	TGTGCCAGCAGCCCGAGTGGGGGGTTATCCAAAAACATTCAGTACTTC
TRBV7-9	TRBJ2-5	-	-	CASSFGQIMRETQYF	TGTGCCAGCAGCTTCGGGCAGATCATGAGGGAGACCCAGTACTTC
TRBV10-3	TRBJ2-5	-	-	CAISDSAPETQETQYF	TGTGCCATCAGTGATTCTGCGCCCGAGACACAAGAGACCCAGTACTTC
TRBV20-1	TRBJ1-4	-	-	CSAQGSTNEKLFF	TGCAGTGCTCAAGGGTCCACTAATGAAAAACTGTTTTTT
TRBV20-1	TRBJ2-5	TRBD2	few	CSKRPAGVETQYF	TGCAGTAAGAGACCAGCGGGAGTGGAGACCCAGTACTTC
TRBV6-2/TRBV6-3	TRBJ2-7	-	-	CASRGTATSYEQYF	TGTGCCAGCAGGGGGACTGCCACGTCCTACGAGCAGTACTTC
TRBV11-1	TRBJ2-4	TRBD1	-	CASSLGIRTGGRAKNIQYF	TGTGCCAGCAGCTTAGGTATCCGTACAGGGGGCCGCGCCAAAAACATTCAGTACTTC
TRBV2	TRBJ2-7	-	-	CASSEDTGALHEQYF	TGTGCCAGCAGTGAAGACACGGGGGCTCTCCACGAGCAGTACTTC
TRBV6-1	TRBJ2-5	TRBD2	few	CASRGQTSGQETQYF	TGTGCCAGCAGGGGACAGACTAGCGGTCAAGAGACCCAGTACTTC
TRBV11-2	TRBJ2-1	-	once	CASSLLSWEVSYNEQFF	TGTGCCAGCAGCTTACTCTCTTGGGAGGTCTCCTACAATGAGCAGTTCTTC
TRBV14	TRBJ1-4	-	-	CASSQLGAESNEKLFF	TGTGCCAGCAGCCAACTCGGCGCAGAGTCTAATGAAAAACTGTTTTTT